The clone carrying this TCR beta chain was seen more than once but under ten times. Its antigen remains unknown. This sample is drawn from a study of T cells in Graves' hyperthyroidism and ophthalmopathy. V lost 0 bases to trimming and J lost 10 bases; unmatched junction nucleotides: 2. CDR3 length: 15 amino acids. Germline V gene lookup returns CDR1 SGHTA and CDR2 FQGTGA. Amplified TCR beta CDR3 regions came from RNA transcripts. First-round RT-PCR with HTBI primers amplified the TCR CDR3 region. TCRdb reprocessed the multiplex PCR reads with MiXCR, giving one entry per CDR3 protein. The sample carries 330,000 or so distinct CDR3 sequences, approximately 18% recorded once. Study-wide results and limits: Most thyroid-expanded clonotypes above 0.001 were also found in blood.

Under 3 months was the duration of disease in ophthalmopathy patients, who also had a Clinical Activity Score of at least 3 and a NOSPECS grade of at least 4. On the basis of clinical symptoms, serum thyroxine and TRAb, thyroid ultrasound and orbital computed tomography, diagnoses were made. Isolation of PBMCs was performed on around 9.3 ml fresh peripheral blood. This TCR was recovered from a man aged 50 or older with Graves' ophthalmopathy. Sequencing was performed on blood. This sequence joins TRBV7-3 and TRBJ2-1; TRBD2 agrees at 14 bases. Written as DNA, the CDR3 is TGTGCCAGCAGCTTAACGGGACTAGCGGGAGTCGAGCAGTTCTTC. Protein sequence: CASSLTGLAGVEQFF.